This T cell receptor (beta chain) was sequenced for a study of sequential checkpoint blockade in melanoma (dated by TCRdb to the late 2010s). Regarding the complete study: Using 1:1 randomization, the trial assigned patients either to first-line nivolumab followed by ipilimumab (arm A) or to ipilimumab followed by nivolumab (arm B). Maintenance nivolumab came after each of the two trial sequences. What the study reported, not specific to this receptor: The model for predicting response that combines TCR metrics with mutation burden needs to be validated in larger, independent patient cohorts.

The immunoSEQ Assay was used to immunosequence TCRbeta CDR3 regions from genomic DNA. Prior to high-throughput sequencing, genomic DNA was amplified by bias-controlled multiplex PCR. In the source study's methods: To quantify the absolute abundance of each unique TCRbeta CDR3 region, the sequences were collapsed and filtered. Clonality was defined as 1 minus Pielou's evenness and was calculated using productive rearrangements only. A previously published method was used to identify clones whose frequencies were significantly greater in on-treatment samples than in baseline samples. Held by TCRdb, this immuneACCESS table contains in-frame sequences only and omits some clones. Under half of the omission traces to an unresolved V gene where checked; the cause of the rest is unknown. The V and J calls and clone size are taken from that table; D and trimming were inferred from the DNA. The sample table holds roughly 31,000 clones, of which approximately 86% were seen once. The ten largest clones represent approximately 23% of the sample.

A remark on this clone: What this receptor recognizes is not known. No qualities accompany the bases; no much larger clone lies one base away.

The CDR3 contains 13 residues, cysteine and phenylalanine counted. This entry keeps only the CDR3 DNA: 39 bases, framed from base 1. Trimming takes 11 bases from V and 2 bases from J, and the germline ends sit 13 bases apart. The germline V gene provides CDR1 MDHEN and CDR2 SYDVKM. The meaning of the sample's treatment or condition label: randomized to nivolumab then ipilimumab (arm A) or the reverse (arm B). Prior DNA-damaging chemotherapy had not been received by any trial patient. Thawed PBMCs were sorted on a FACS Aria II flow cytometer to isolate live CD3+CD8+ cells negative for CD19 and CD56. Samples came from patients with melanoma in CheckMate 064, a randomized, open-label phase II trial of sequential checkpoint blockade. Leukapheresis was used to collect peripheral blood mononuclear cells, which were then purified with Ficoll-Paque and frozen in human serum with roughly 10% DMSO. Right after sorting, the blood CD3+CD8+ cells were verified to be >95% pure, and DNA extraction followed.

Material: CD8+ T cells sorted from blood (inferred from file names), obtained from a patient given nivolumab and ipilimumab in sequence. The rearrangement combines TRBV28 with TRBJ1-5; a tentative D match to TRBD1 spans 6 bases. The TCR was taken from a human donor with melanoma. The encoded CDR3 is CAAGGQGNQPQHF. Read as DNA, the sequence is TGTGCCGCCGGGGGGCAGGGCAATCAGCCCCAGCATTTT.